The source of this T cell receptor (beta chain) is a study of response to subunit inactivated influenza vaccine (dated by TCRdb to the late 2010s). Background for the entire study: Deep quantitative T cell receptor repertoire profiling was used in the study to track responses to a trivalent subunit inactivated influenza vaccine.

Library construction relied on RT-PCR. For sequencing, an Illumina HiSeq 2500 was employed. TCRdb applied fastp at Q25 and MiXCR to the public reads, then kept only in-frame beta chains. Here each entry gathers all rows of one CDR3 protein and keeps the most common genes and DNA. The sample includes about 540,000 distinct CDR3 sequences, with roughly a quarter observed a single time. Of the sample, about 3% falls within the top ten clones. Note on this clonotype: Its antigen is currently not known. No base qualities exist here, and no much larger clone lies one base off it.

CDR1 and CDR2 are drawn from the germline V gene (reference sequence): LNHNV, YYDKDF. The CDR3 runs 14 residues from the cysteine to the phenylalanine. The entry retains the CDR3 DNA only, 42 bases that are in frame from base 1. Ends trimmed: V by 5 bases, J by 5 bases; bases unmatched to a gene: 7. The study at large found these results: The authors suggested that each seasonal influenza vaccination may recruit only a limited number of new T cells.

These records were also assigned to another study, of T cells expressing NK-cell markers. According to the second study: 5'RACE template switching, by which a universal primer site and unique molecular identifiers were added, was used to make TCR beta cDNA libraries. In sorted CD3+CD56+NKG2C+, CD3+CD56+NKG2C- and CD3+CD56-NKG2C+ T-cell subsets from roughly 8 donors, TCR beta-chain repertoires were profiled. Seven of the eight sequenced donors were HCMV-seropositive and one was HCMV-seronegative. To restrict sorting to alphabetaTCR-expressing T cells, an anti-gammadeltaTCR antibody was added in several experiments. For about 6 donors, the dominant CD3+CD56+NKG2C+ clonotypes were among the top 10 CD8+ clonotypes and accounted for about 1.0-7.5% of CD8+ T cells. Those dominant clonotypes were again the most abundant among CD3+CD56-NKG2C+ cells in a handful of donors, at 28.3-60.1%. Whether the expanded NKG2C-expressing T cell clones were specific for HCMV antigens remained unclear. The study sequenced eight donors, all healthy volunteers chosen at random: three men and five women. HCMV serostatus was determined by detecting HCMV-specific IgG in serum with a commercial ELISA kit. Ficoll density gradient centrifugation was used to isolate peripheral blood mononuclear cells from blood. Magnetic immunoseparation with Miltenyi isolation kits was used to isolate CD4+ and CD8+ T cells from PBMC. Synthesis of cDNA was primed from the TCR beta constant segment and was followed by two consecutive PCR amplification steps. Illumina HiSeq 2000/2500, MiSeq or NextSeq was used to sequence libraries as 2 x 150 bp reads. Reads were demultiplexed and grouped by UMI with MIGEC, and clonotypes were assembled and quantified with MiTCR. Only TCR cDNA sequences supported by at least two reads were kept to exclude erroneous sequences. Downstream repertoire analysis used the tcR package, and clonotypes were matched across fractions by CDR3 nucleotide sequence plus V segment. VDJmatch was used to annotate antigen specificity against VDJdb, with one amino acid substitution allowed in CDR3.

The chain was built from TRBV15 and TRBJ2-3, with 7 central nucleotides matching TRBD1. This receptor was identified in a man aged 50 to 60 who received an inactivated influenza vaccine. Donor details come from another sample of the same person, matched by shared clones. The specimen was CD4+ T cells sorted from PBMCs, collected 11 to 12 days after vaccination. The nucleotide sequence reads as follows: TGTGCCACCAGCTCAAGACAGGGTCTAGATACGCAGTATTTT. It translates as CATSSRQGLDTQYF.